This entry describes one TCR beta chain. CDR3 size: 15 residues. J gave up 5 bases and V 2 bases, and 5 bases lay outside the gene matches. The germline gives CDR1 SGHVS, CDR2 FQNEAQ. This sample is part of a study of cytomegalovirus exposure and HLA in healthy donors. With 60 Vbeta and 13 Jbeta primers, the PCR was carried out. This table comes from immunoSEQ multiplex PCR, and its TCRdb copy is limited to in-frame clones, with some not included. The sample lists around 190,000 clones; approximately 82% were seen once. Unrecorded immune exposures were likely, despite nominal health at sampling. The chain is built from TRBV7-8 and TRBJ2-7, with 11 nucleotides matching TRBD2. This TCR derives from a middle-aged man in good health and CMV-seropositive. Sequenced material: PBMCs. The CDR3 sequence: CASSLILAGGNEQYF. CDR3 DNA sequence: TGTGCCAGCAGCTTAATCCTAGCGGGAGGAAACGAGCAGTACTTC.